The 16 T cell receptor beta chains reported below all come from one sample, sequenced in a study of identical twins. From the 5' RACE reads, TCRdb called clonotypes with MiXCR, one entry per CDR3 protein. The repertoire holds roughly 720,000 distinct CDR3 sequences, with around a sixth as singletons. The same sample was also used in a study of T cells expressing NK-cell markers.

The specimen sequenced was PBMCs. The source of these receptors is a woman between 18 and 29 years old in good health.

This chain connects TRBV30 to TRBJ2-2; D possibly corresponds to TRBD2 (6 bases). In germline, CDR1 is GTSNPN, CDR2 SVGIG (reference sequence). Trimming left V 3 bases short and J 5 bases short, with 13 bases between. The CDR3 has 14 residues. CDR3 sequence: CAWSSRGRTGELFF. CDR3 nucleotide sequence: TGTGCCTGGAGCTCCCGGGGGAGGACCGGGGAGCTGTTTTTT.

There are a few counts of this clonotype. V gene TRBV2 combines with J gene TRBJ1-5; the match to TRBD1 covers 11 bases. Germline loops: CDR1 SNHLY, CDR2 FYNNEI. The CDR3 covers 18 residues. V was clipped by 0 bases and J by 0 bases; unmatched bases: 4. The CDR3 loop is CASSEADRGLYSNQPQHF. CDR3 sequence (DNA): TGTGCCAGCAGTGAAGCGGACAGGGGGCTATATAGCAATCAGCCCCAGCATTTT.

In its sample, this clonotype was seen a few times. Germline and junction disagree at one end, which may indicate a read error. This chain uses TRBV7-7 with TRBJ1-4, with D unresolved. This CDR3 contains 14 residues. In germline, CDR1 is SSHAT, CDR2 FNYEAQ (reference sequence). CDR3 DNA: TGTGCTAGCAGCTTAGGTGGACTTAATGAAAAACTGTTTTTT. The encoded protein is CASSLGGLNEKLFF.

CDR3 residues: CASSLFAFYTGELFF. In DNA, the CDR3 is TGCGCCAGCAGCTTGTTCGCTTTTTACACCGGGGAGCTGTTTTTT. This chain links TRBV5-1 with TRBJ2-2, with D unclear. The CDR3 consists of 15 residues. Trimming stripped 1 base from V and 3 bases from J, with 10 bases between. Germline V gene lookup returns CDR1 SGHRS and CDR2 YFSETQ.

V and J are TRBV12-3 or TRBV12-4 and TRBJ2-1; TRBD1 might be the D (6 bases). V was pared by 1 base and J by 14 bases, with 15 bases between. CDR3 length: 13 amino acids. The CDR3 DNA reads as TGTGCCAGCAGTTTAGTTCCCGGCGCAGGGGAGTTCTTC. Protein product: CASSLVPGAGEFF.

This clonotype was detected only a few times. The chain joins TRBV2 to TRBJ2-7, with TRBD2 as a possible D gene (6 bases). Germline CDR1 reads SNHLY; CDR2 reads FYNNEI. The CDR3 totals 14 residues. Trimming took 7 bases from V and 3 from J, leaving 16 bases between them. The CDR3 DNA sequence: TGTGCCAGCATCAATCCGGGACTTTACTACGAGCAGTACTTC. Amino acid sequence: CASINPGLYYEQYF.

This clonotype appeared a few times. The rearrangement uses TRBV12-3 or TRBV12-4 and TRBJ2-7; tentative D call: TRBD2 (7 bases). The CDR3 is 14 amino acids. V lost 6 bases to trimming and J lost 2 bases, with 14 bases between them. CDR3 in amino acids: CASRGGVTPYEQYF. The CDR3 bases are TGTGCCAGCAGAGGGGGGGTGACCCCCTACGAGCAGTACTTC.

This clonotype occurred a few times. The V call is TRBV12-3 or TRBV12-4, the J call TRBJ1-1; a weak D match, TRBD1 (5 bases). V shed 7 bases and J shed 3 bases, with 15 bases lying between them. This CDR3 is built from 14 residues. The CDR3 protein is CASIPRGSHTEAFF. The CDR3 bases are TGTGCCAGCATCCCAAGGGGTTCGCACACTGAAGCTTTCTTT.

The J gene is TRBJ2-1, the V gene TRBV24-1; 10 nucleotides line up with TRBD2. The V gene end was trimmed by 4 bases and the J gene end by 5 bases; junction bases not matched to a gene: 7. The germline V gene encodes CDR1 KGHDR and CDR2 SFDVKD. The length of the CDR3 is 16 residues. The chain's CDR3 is CATSDPSGRGNNEQFF. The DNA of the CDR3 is TGTGCCACCAGTGACCCTAGCGGGAGAGGGAACAATGAGCAGTTCTTC.

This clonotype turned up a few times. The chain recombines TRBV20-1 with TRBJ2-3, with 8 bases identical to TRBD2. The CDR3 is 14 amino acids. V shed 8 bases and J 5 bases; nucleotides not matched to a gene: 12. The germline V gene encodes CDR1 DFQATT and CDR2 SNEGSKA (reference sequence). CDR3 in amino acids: CSSTTGTRRDTQYF. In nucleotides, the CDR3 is TGCAGTTCTACAACCGGGACTAGGAGAGATACGCAGTATTTT.

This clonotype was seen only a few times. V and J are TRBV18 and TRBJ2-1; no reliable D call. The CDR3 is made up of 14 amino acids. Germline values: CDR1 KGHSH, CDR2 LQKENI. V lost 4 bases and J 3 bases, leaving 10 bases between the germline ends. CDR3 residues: CASSRDNLYNEQFF. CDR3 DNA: TGTGCCAGCTCACGAGATAACCTCTACAATGAGCAGTTCTTC.

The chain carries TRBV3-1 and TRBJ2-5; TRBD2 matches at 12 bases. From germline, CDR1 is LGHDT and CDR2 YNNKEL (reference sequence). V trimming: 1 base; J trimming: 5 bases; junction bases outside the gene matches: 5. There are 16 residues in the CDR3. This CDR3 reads CASSQGLAGDSETQYF. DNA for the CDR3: TGTGCCAGCAGCCAAGGACTAGCGGGAGATAGCGAGACCCAGTACTTC.

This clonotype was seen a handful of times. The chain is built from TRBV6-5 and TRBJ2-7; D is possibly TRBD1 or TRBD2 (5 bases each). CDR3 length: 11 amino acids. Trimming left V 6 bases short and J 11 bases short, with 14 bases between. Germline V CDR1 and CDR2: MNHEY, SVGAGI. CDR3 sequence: CASREGREEYF. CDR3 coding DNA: TGTGCCAGCAGAGAGGGACGGGAAGAGTACTTC.

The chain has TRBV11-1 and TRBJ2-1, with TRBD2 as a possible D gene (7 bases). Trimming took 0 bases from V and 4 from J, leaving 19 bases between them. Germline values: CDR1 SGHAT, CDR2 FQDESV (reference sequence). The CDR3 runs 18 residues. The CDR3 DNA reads TGTGCCAGCAGCTTAGCGGGTGGCGGGGGCTACTCGTACAATGAGCAGTTCTTC. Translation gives CASSLAGGGGYSYNEQFF. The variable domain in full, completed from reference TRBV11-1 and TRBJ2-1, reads EAEVAQSPRYKITEKSQAVAFWCDPISGHATLYWYRQILGQGPELLVQFQDESVVDDSQLPKDRFSAERLKGVDSTLKIQPAELGDSAMYLCASSLAGGGGYSYNEQFFGPGTRLTVL.

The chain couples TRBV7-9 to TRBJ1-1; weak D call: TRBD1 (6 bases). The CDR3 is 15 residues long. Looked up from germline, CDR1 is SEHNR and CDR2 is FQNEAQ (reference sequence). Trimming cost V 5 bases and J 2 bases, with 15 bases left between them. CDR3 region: CASSPYGQINTEAFF. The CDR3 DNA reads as TGTGCCAGCAGCCCCTACGGACAGATTAACACTGAAGCTTTCTTT.

CDR3 in amino acids: CSATRLAGGRVGDNEQFF. The CDR3 DNA sequence: TGCAGTGCTACCAGACTAGCGGGGGGGCGGGTTGGCGACAATGAGCAGTTCTTC. J is TRBJ2-1 and V is TRBV20-1; the match to TRBD2 covers 14 bases. Germline CDR1 and CDR2: DFQATT and SNEGSKA (reference sequence). The CDR3 consists of 18 residues. The J segment lost 5 bases and the V segment lost 4 bases, leaving 13 bases of the junction unmatched.